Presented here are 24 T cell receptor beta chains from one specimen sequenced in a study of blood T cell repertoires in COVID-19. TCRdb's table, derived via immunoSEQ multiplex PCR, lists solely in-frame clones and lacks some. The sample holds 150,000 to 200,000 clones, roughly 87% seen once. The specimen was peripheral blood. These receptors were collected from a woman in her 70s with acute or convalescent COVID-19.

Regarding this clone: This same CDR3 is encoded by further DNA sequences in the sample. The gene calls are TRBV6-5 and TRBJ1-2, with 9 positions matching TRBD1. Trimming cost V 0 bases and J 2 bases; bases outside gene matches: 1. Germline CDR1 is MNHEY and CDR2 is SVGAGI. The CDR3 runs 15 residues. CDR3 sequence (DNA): TGTGCCAGCAGTTACTCCGGACAGGGGAACTATGGCTACACCTTC. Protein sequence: CASSYSGQGNYGYTF.

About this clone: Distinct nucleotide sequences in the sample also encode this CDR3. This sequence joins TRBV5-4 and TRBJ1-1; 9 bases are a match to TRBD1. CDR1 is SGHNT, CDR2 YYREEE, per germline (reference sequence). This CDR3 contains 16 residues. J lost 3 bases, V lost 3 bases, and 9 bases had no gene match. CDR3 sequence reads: CASSSPDRGQHTEAFF. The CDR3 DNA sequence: TGTGCCAGCAGCTCCCCGGACAGGGGTCAGCACACTGAAGCTTTCTTT.

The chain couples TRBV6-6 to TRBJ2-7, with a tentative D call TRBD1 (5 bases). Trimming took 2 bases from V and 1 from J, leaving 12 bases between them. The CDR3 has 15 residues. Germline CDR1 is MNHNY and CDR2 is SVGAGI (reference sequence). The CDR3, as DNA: TGTGCCAGCAGTTACGACAGAACAAGATCCTACGAGCAGTACTTC. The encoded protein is CASSYDRTRSYEQYF.

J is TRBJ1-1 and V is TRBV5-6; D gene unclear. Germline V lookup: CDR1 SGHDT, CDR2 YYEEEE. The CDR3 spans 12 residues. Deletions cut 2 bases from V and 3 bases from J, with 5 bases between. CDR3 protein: CASSFGDTEAFF. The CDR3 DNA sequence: TGTGCCAGCAGCTTCGGGGACACTGAAGCTTTCTTT.

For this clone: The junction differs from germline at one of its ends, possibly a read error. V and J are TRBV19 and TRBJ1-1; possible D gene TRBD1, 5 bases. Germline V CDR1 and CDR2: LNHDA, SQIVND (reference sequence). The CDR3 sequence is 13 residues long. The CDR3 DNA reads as TGTGCCAGTAGTTCCGGGGGACGCACTGAACCTTTCTTT. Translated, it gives CASSSGGRTEPFF.

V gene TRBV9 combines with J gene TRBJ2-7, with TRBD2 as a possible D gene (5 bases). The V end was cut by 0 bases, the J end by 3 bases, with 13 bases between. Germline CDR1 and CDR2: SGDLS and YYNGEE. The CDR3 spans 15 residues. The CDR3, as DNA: TGTGCCAGCAGCGTAGGGGCAGGAGGTGGCTACGAGCAGTACTTC. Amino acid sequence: CASSVGAGGGYEQYF.

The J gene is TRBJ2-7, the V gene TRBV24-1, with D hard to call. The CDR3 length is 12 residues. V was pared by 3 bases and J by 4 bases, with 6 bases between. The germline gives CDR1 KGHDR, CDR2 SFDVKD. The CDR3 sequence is CATSDRRYEQYF. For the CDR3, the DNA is TGTGCCACCAGTGATCGTAGATACGAGCAGTACTTC.

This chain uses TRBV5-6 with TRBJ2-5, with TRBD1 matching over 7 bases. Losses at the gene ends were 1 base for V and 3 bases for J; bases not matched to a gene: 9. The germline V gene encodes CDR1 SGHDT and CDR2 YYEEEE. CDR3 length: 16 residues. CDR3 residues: CASSLSPGTVKETQYF. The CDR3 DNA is TGTGCCAGCAGCTTGTCTCCCGGGACAGTAAAAGAGACCCAGTACTTC. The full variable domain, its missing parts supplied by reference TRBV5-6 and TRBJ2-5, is DAGVTQSPTHLIKTRGQQVTLRCSPKSGHDTVSWYQQALGQGPQFIFQYYEEEERQRGNFPDRFSGHQFPNYSSELNVNALLLGDSALYLCASSLSPGTVKETQYFGPGTRLLVL.

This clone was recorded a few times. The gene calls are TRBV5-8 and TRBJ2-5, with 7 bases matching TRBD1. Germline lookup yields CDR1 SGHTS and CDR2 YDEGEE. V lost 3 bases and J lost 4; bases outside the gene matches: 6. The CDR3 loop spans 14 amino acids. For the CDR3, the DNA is TGTGCCAGCAGCTACCAGGGGGTGATAGAGACCCAGTACTTC. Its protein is CASSYQGVIETQYF.

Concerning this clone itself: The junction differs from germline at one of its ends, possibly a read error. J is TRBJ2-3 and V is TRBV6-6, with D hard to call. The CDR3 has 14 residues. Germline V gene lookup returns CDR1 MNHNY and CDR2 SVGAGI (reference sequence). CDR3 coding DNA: TGTGCCAGCAGGTACTCCCCCCGGGCAGATACGCAGTATTTT. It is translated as CASRYSPRADTQYF.

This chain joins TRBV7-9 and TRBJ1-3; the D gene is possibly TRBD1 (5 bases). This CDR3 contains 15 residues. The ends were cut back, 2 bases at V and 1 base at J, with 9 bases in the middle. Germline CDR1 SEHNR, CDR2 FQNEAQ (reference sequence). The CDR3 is CASSLRGRSGNTIYF. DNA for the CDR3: TGTGCCAGCAGCTTAAGGGGTAGGTCTGGAAACACCATATATTTT. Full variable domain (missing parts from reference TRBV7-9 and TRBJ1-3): DTGVSQNPRHKITKRGQNVTFRCDPISEHNRLYWYRQTLGQGPEFLTYFQNEAQLEKSRLLSDRFSAERPKGSFSTLEIQRTEQGDSAMYLCASSLRGRSGNTIYFGEGSWLTVV.

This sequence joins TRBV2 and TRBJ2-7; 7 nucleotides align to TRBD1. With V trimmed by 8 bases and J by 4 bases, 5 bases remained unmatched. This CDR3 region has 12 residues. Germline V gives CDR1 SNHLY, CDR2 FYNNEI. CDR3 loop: CASGVTGYEQYF. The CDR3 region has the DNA TGTGCCAGCGGGGTGACAGGGTACGAGCAGTACTTC.

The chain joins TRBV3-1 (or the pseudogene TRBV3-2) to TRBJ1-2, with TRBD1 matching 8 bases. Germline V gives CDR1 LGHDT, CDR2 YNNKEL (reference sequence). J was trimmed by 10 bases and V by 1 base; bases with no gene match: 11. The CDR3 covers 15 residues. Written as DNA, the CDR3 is TGTGCCAGCAGCCAAGGGTTCCAGGACAGGGCCCACTACACCTTC. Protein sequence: CASSQGFQDRAHYTF.

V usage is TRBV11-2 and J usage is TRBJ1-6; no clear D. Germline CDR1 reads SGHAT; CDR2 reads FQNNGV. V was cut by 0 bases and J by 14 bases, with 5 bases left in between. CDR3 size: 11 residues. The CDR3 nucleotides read TGTGCCAGCAGCTTAGATCATGCCCTCCACTTT. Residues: CASSLDHALHF.

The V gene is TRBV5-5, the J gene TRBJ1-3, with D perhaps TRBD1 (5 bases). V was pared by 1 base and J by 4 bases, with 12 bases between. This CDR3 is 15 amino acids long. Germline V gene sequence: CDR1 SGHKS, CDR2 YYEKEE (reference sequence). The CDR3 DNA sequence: TGTGCCAGCAGCTTGTTTCCCAGGGTCGGAAACACCATATATTTT. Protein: CASSLFPRVGNTIYF.

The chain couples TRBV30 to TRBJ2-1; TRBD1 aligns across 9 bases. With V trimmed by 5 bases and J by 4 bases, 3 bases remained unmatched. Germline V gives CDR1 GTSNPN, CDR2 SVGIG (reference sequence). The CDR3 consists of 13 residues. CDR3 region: CAWGQGKYNEQFF. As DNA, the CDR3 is TGTGCCTGGGGACAGGGGAAGTACAATGAGCAGTTCTTC.

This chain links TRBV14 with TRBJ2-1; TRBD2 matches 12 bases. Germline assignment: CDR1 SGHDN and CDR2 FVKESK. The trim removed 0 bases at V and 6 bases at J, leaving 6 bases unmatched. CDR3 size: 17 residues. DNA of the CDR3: TGTGCCAGCAGCCAAGAACTAGCGGGAGGCCCAACCAATGAGCAGTTCTTC. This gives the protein CASSQELAGGPTNEQFF.

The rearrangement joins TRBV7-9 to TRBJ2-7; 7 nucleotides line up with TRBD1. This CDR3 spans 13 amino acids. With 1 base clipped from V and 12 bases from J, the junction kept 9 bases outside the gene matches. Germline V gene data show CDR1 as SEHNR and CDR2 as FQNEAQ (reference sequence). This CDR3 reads CASSLETGAARYF. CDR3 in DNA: TGTGCCAGCAGCTTAGAAACAGGGGCGGCTCGGTACTTC.

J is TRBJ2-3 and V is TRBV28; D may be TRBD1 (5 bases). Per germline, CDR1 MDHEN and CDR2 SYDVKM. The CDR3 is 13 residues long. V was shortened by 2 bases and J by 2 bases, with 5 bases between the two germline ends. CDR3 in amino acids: CASSLGATDTQYF. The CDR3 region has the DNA TGTGCCAGCAGTTTAGGGGCCACAGATACGCAGTATTTT.

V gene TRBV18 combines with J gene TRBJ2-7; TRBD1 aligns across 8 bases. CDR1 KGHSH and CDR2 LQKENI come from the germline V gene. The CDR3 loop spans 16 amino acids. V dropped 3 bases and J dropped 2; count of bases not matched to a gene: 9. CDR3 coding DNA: TGTGCCAGCTCACCCCGGACAGGGTTTGGAGCCTACGAGCAGTACTTC. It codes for CASSPRTGFGAYEQYF.

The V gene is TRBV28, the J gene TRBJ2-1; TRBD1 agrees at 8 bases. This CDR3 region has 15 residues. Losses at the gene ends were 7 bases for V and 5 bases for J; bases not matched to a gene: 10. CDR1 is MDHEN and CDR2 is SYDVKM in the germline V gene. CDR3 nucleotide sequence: TGTGCCAGCATCGGGTCGGGGACAGGTAACAATGAGCAGTTCTTC. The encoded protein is CASIGSGTGNNEQFF.

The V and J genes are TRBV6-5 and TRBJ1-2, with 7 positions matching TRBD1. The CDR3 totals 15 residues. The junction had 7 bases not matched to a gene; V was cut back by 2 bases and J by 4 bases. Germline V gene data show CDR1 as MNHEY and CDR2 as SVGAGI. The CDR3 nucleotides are TGTGCCAGCAGTTACGCGACCGGGACAGTCTATGGCTACACCTTC. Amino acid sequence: CASSYATGTVYGYTF.

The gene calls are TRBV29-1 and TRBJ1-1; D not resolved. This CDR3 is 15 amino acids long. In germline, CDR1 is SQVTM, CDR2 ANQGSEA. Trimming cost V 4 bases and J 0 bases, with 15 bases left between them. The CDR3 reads CSVVGSPIMNTEAFF. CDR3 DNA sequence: TGCAGCGTTGTGGGCAGCCCCATAATGAACACTGAAGCTTTCTTT.

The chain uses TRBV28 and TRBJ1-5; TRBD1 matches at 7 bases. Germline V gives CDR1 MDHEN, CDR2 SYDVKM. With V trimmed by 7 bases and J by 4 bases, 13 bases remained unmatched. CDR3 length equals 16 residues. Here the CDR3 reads CASTPPLGQRNQPQHF. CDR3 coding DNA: TGTGCCAGCACCCCGCCTCTGGGACAGAGAAATCAGCCCCAGCATTTT.